This record looks at one T cell receptor (beta chain) sequence and its context. Sequencing was performed with immunoSEQ multiplex PCR; in TCRdb, only in-frame clones are kept and a portion is missing. Of over 650,000 clones listed, 87% were seen once; the top ten hold 0.0094%. This specimen comes from a study of shared T cell receptors in the human thymus. The ends lost 4 bases at V and 7 bases at J; junction bases unmatched: 6. Germline CDR1 reads SGHRS; CDR2 reads YFSETQ. The CDR3 is 14 residues long. These sequences were also reported in another study, on human thymus T cells. As that report states: Healthy Finnish infants undergoing corrective surgery for congenital heart defects were the donors. Thymic samples were excised during corrective heart operations. It looked as if thymic and blood repertoires used V and J genes in a biased way. Thymic repertoires overlap heavily among unrelated individuals, related research has reported.

The sequenced material came from thymocytes. V is TRBV5-1 and J is TRBJ1-4; 8 positions match TRBD1. The TCR sequence derives from a boy in the first two years of life with a congenital heart defect. CDR3 nucleotides: TGCGCCAGCAGCCGGACAGGGTTCAGTGAAAAACTGTTTTTT. Its protein product is CASSRTGFSEKLFF.